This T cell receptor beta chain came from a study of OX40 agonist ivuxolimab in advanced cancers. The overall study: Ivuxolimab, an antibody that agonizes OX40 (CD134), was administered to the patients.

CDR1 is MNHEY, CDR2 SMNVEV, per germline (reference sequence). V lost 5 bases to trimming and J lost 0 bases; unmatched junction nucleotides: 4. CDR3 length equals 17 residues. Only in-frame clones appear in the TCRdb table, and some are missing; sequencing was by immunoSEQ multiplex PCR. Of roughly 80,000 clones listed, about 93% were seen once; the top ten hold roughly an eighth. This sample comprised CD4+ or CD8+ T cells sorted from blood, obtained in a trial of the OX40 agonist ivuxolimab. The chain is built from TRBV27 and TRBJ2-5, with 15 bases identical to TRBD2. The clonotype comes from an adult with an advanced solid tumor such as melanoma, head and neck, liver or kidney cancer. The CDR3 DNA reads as TGTGCCAGCAGTCCTGGGACTAGCGGGGGGTACCAAGAGACCCAGTACTTC. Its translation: CASSPGTSGGYQETQYF.